A selection of T cell receptor beta chains follows, all from one sample in a study of blood T cell repertoires in COVID-19. Clones were sequenced by immunoSEQ multiplex PCR, and TCRdb holds only the in-frame ones, with some missing. Counted here are 200,000 to 250,000 clones, 90% to 95% occurring once; the ten biggest clones make up around 1.2%. Specimen: peripheral blood. These receptors were collected from a man aged 30 to 39 with acute or convalescent COVID-19. Each CDR3 is given with its conserved first and last residue. D genes are given only for firm matches. Clone size, where shown, is once, few, many, or a class for clones that have expanded.

abundance,j_gene,v_gene,d_gene,CDR3nt,CDR3aa
.,TRBJ2-1,TRBV11-2,TRBD2,TGTGCCAGCGCGGGGGGTAGCGGGGTCTACAATGAGCAGTTCTTC,CASAGGSGVYNEQFF
.,TRBJ1-1,TRBV28,.,TGTGCCAGCAGTCCCTCAGGGTCTTATGTAGGGACTGAAGCTTTCTTT,CASSPSGSYVGTEAFF
.,TRBJ2-1,TRBV10-3,.,TGTGCCATCAGTGACGGGTGGTATGAGCAGTTCTTC,CAISDGWYEQFF
.,TRBJ2-3,TRBV6-5,.,TGTGCCAGCAGTACTGACCCTTCTCAGGCGGATACGCAGTATTTT,CASSTDPSQADTQYF
once,TRBJ1-5,TRBV5-6,.,TGTGCCAGCAGCTTGGGGCCCCTTTATAGCAATCAGCCCCAGCATTTT,CASSLGPLYSNQPQHF
few,TRBJ1-2,TRBV4-1,TRBD1,TGCGCCAGCAGCCAAGACAAGCGCCTGACGGGACAGGGAAACTACACCTTC,CASSQDKRLTGQGNYTF
.,TRBJ2-2,TRBV7-8,.,TGTGCCAGCAGCCGAAAGATAGCAGCCGGGGAGCTGTTTTTT,CASSRKIAAGELFF
once,TRBJ1-6,TRBV30,TRBD1,TGTGCCTGGGATATCGGACAGGGCACGAATTCACCCCTCCACTTT,CAWDIGQGTNSPLHF
once,TRBJ1-2,TRBV27,.,TGTGCCAGCAGTTTAAGAGGATCTGGCTACACCTTC,CASSLRGSGYTF
.,TRBJ2-4,TRBV4-2,TRBD2,TGTGCCAGCAGCCAGAGACTAGCGGAGAACATTCAGTACTTC,CASSQRLAENIQYF
.,TRBJ1-5,TRBV19,TRBD1,TGTGCCAGTAGTCCGACAGGGGGCACGATAGGACAGCCCCAGCATTTT,CASSPTGGTIGQPQHF
.,TRBJ2-5,TRBV10-3,.,TGTGCCATCAGTGAGTCGGGCAGTTTCGAGACCCAGTACTTC,CAISESGSFETQYF
.,TRBJ1-4,TRBV12-5,TRBD1,TGTGCTAGTGCTGACCCGGGACAGGGGACTACTAATGAAAAACTGTTTTTT,CASADPGQGTTNEKLFF
.,TRBJ1-4,TRBV7-9,.,TGTGCCAGCAGCCAAGAGCAGGTGGAAAAACTGTTTTTT,CASSQEQVEKLFF